The subject of this entry is one T cell receptor beta chain. What it recognizes is unknown. Patients had resection in Japan or China between the mid-2010s and the late 2010s. Two lung cancer pathologists independently confirmed each histologic diagnosis. Nucleic acids came from premalignant or tumor cells enriched by macro-dissection. This sample is drawn from a study of immune evolution from preneoplasia to lung adenocarcinoma. Study-level points and caveats: Clonality was highest in normal lung, lower in later-stage lesions apparently.

Here immunoSEQ multiplex PCR was the method, and the copy in TCRdb shows in-frame clones only, minus some. The data hold 9,500 to 11,000 clones, with about four fifths observed a single time. V shed 8 bases and J 1 base; nucleotides not matched to a gene: 8. The length of the CDR3 is 15 residues. Germline-derived CDR1 and CDR2 are MNHNY and SVGAGI (reference sequence). The sequenced sample was FFPE minimally invasive lung adenocarcinoma tissue. This chain links TRBV6-6 with TRBJ1-1, with 9 bases matching TRBD1. The clonotype comes from a person aged 70 to 85 with lung adenocarcinoma. CDR3 sequence: CASSDPGQGNTEAFF. CDR3 DNA: TGTGCCAGCTCGGATCCGGGACAGGGGAACACTGAAGCTTTCTTT.